Following are 23 T cell receptor beta chains from one sample sequenced in a study of T-cell memory formation after mild COVID-19. From the 5' RACE reads, TCRdb called clonotypes with MiXCR, one entry per CDR3 protein. The top ten clones hold about 23% of a sample with about 250,000 distinct CDR3 sequences, 18% of them seen once. The specimen was PBMCs or a T cell subset sorted from them (not recorded which). All receptors derive from a young man who had mild COVID-19 (a few samples of this study predate the infection). Cell type and time point are not known.

J is TRBJ1-1 and V is TRBV2; D is unclear. Germline V gives CDR1 SNHLY, CDR2 FYNNEI. This CDR3 has 12 residues. The V end was cut by 6 bases, the J end by 7 bases, with 12 bases between. CDR3 sequence reads: CASRIDGDEAFF. CDR3 nucleotide sequence: TGTGCCAGCAGGATTGACGGGGATGAAGCTTTCTTT.

Here the CDR3 reads CASTGFDEQYF. The CDR3 bases are TGTGCCAGCACGGGGTTTGACGAGCAGTACTTC. The rearrangement links TRBV2 to TRBJ2-7, with D possibly TRBD2 on 5 matching bases. The CDR3 is 11 residues long. CDR1 SNHLY and CDR2 FYNNEI come from the germline V gene. Trimming took off 7 bases at V and 5 bases at J, with 9 bases between the two ends.

This clonotype was detected ten times or more. The chain is built from TRBV4-3 and TRBJ1-1; D is undetermined. Germline V gene lookup returns CDR1 LGHNA and CDR2 YSLEER. The CDR3 covers 14 residues. With 4 bases removed from V and 8 bases from J, the gap between germline ends came to 17 bases. This CDR3 is CASSRREGGSEAFF. The CDR3, as DNA: TGCGCCAGCAGCCGGCGAGAGGGCGGCAGCGAAGCTTTCTTT.

The rearrangement joins TRBV5-6 to TRBJ2-1, with 7 positions matching TRBD1. V gave up 4 bases and J gave up 10 bases; unmatched junction bases: 14. Germline-derived CDR1 and CDR2 are SGHDT and YYEEEE. The CDR3 is made up of 15 amino acids. The CDR3 reads CASSHTPGGTYEQFF. The CDR3 DNA sequence: TGTGCCAGCAGCCATACGCCAGGGGGAACTTACGAGCAGTTCTTC.

This clonotype was seen many times. The chain recombines TRBV7-6 with TRBJ2-5; D tentatively reads TRBD1 or TRBD2 (7 bases each). Trimming stripped 5 bases from V and 4 bases from J, with 14 bases between. CDR1 is SGHVS, CDR2 FNYEAQ, per germline. The CDR3 length is 14 residues. CDR3 in amino acids: CASSPQGRGETQYF. The CDR3 nucleotides read TGTGCCAGCAGCCCACAGGGGAGGGGAGAGACCCAGTACTTC.

In this sample, this clonotype turned up many times. J is TRBJ2-3 and V is TRBV5-1, with no clear D. This CDR3 is built from 13 residues. Per the germline V gene, CDR1 is SGHRS and CDR2 is YFSETQ. V lost 0 bases and J lost 5, with 7 bases in between. CDR3 loop: CASSLAPLDTQYF. CDR3 sequence (DNA): TGCGCCAGCAGCTTGGCCCCGTTAGATACGCAGTATTTT.

The chain has TRBV7-6 and TRBJ1-4, with D possibly being TRBD1 (6 bases). V dropped 6 bases and J dropped 3 bases, with 20 bases sitting between them. The CDR3 loop spans 17 amino acids. The V gene's germline CDR1 is SGHVS and CDR2 FNYEAQ. CDR3 loop: CASSGGAGAGANEKLFF. The CDR3 DNA is TGTGCCAGCAGTGGTGGTGCAGGGGCCGGGGCTAATGAAAAACTGTTTTTT.

At least ten counts were recorded for this clonotype. This chain links TRBV15 with TRBJ2-5, with D perhaps TRBD1 (5 bases). Trimming shortened V by 8 bases and J by 5 bases, and 15 bases separated the two germline ends. Germline CDR1 reads LNHNV; CDR2 reads YYDKDF (reference sequence). The CDR3 covers 13 residues. The CDR3 spells CATRRTRQETQYF. In nucleotides, the CDR3 is TGTGCCACCCGCCGGACACGGCAGGAGACCCAGTACTTC.

In this sample, this clonotype turned up many times. The rearrangement links TRBV6-2 or TRBV6-3 to TRBJ2-7, with 7 bases that match TRBD1. Germline V gene data show CDR1 as MNHEY and CDR2 as SVGEGT. There are 12 residues in the CDR3. The ends lost 6 bases at V and 3 bases at J; junction bases unmatched: 2. CDR3 protein: CASSPGGYEQYV. Written as DNA, the CDR3 is TGTGCCAGCAGCCCAGGGGGCTACGAGCAGTACGTC.

CDR3 nucleotides: TGCGCCAGCAGCCAAGATTTTCGGGTCACAGATACGCAGTATTTT. Its translation is CASSQDFRVTDTQYF. The chain is built from TRBV4-3 and TRBJ2-3; D remains unclear. Trimming shortened V by 0 bases and J by 2 bases, and 9 bases separated the two germline ends. The CDR3 runs to 15 residues. From germline, CDR1 is LGHNA and CDR2 YSLEER.

This clonotype appeared many times. The gene calls are TRBV6-2 or TRBV6-3 and TRBJ2-2; perhaps TRBD1 as D (6 bases). Between the trimmed V and J ends, which lost 7 bases and 7 bases, there was a span of 13 bases. CDR1 and CDR2 (germline): MNHEY, SVGEGT. The CDR3 is made up of 13 amino acids. CDR3 nucleotides: TGTGCCAGCACCCAGGGGACGGTCGGGGAGCTGTTTTTT. Its protein product is CASTQGTVGELFF.

This clonotype was observed a handful of times. V is TRBV4-1 and J is TRBJ2-7; D could derive from TRBD1 or TRBD2 (5 bases each). This CDR3 is 15 amino acids long. Germline CDR1 and CDR2: MGHRA and YSYEKL. Trimming shortened V by 2 bases and J by 2 bases, and 13 bases separated the two germline ends. DNA of the CDR3: TGCGCCAGCAGCCAACGGGACGGTAAAGCCTACGAGCAGTACGTC. It is translated as CASSQRDGKAYEQYV.

This chain connects TRBV6-5 to TRBJ1-6, with 8 bases aligning to TRBD1. Germline V CDR1 and CDR2: MNHEY, SVGAGI. The CDR3 consists of 15 residues. V lost 2 bases and J lost 7; bases outside the gene matches: 4. The CDR3 coding sequence is TGTGCCAGCAGTTACACCGGACAGGGCAATTCACCCCTCCACTTT. Protein sequence: CASSYTGQGNSPLHF.

J is TRBJ1-1 and V is TRBV12-3 or TRBV12-4, with 7 bases that match TRBD1. This CDR3 is built from 16 residues. V was clipped by 5 bases and J by 6 bases; unmatched bases: 15. This chain's CDR3 is CASSPTQGLMFAEAFF. The DNA for the CDR3 is TGTGCCAGCAGTCCAACACAGGGGCTGATGTTCGCTGAAGCTTTCTTT.

This clonotype was detected a few times. The V call is TRBV7-8, the J call TRBJ1-2, with TRBD1 matching 7 bases. Germline lookup yields CDR1 SGHVS and CDR2 FQNEAQ. After removal of 5 bases from V and 8 bases from J, the junction contained 11 bases not matched to a gene. CDR3 length equals 14 residues. For the CDR3, the DNA is TGTGCCAGCAGCCCCGAGAGGGGGCTCGGCGGCTACACCTTC. This codes for CASSPERGLGGYTF.

V usage is TRBV7-9 and J usage is TRBJ1-1; 9 bases match TRBD1. The CDR3 runs 14 residues. J was trimmed by 1 base and V by 5 bases; bases with no gene match: 2. Germline V gives CDR1 SEHNR, CDR2 FQNEAQ (reference sequence). The CDR3 DNA sequence: TGTGCCAGCAGCCGGGACAGGGAGAACACTGAAGCTTTCTTT. It translates to CASSRDRENTEAFF.

This clonotype was counted many times. This sequence joins TRBV7-2 and TRBJ1-1; no clear D. Germline V lookup: CDR1 SGHTA, CDR2 FQGNSA. V dropped 0 bases and J dropped 1 base, with 6 bases sitting between them. The CDR3 totals 14 residues. CDR3: CASSLAWENTEAFF. DNA of the CDR3: TGTGCCAGCAGCTTAGCGTGGGAGAACACTGAAGCTTTCTTT. Based on the CDR3 plus reference TRBV7-2 and TRBJ1-1, the full variable domain is GAGVSQSPSNKVTEKGKDVELRCDPISGHTALYWYRQSLGQGLEFLIYFQGNSAPDKSGLPSDRFSAERTGGSVSTLTIQRTQQEDSAVYLCASSLAWENTEAFFGQGTRLTVV.

The J gene is TRBJ2-1, the V gene TRBV7-6; no reliable D call. Germline V gene sequence: CDR1 SGHVS, CDR2 FNYEAQ. Trimming removed 5 bases from V and 4 bases from J, with 12 bases in between. The CDR3 runs 14 residues. CDR3 DNA sequence: TGTGCCAGCAGCCCAGACAACGGGTACAATGAGCAGTTCTTC. This gives the protein CASSPDNGYNEQFF.

This chain links TRBV3-1 with TRBJ1-6, with D tentatively TRBD1 (5 bases). V was trimmed by 6 bases and J by 8 bases, leaving 14 bases between them. This CDR3 region has 14 residues. CDR1 LGHDT and CDR2 YNNKEL come from the germline V gene (reference sequence). The CDR3 loop is CASRGWGTDSPLHF. In DNA, the CDR3 is TGTGCCAGCAGGGGATGGGGGACGGATTCACCCCTCCACTTT.

This clonotype showed up just a few times. This rearrangement joins TRBV5-1 to TRBJ2-1; D unresolved. The CDR3 loop spans 13 amino acids. Germline CDR1 and CDR2: SGHRS and YFSETQ. V gave up 2 bases and J gave up 4 bases, with 7 bases separating them. The CDR3 DNA reads as TGCGCCAGCAGCTTCGCCCGATACAATGAGCAGTTCTTC. Its translation is CASSFARYNEQFF. The variable domain in full, completed from reference TRBV5-1 and TRBJ2-1, reads KAGVTQTPRYLIKTRGQQVTLSCSPISGHRSVSWYQQTPGQGLQFLFEYFSETQRNKGNFPGRFSGRQFSNSRSEMNVSTLELGDSALYLCASSFARYNEQFFGPGTRLTVL.

There are a few counts of this clonotype. The chain recombines TRBV5-1 with TRBJ2-2, with D perhaps matching TRBD2 (6 bases). This CDR3 is built from 17 residues. Germline V gene data show CDR1 as SGHRS and CDR2 as YFSETQ. Trimming shortened V by 0 bases and J by 4 bases, and 16 bases separated the two germline ends. The chain's CDR3 is CASSLAAGSVSTGELFF. In DNA, the CDR3 is TGCGCCAGCAGCTTGGCCGCGGGGAGTGTCAGCACCGGGGAGCTGTTTTTT.

This chain connects TRBV2 to TRBJ1-2; the D gene is possibly TRBD1 (5 bases). Germline loops: CDR1 SNHLY, CDR2 FYNNEI. Between the trimmed V and J ends, which lost 8 bases and 0 bases, there was a span of 13 bases. This CDR3 is built from 14 residues. DNA for the CDR3: TGTGCCAGCCCGGGACGGATGTCTAACTATGGCTACACCTTC. Translated, it gives CASPGRMSNYGYTF.

This clonotype was picked up a small number of times. The rearrangement uses TRBV7-9 and TRBJ1-2; no firm D call. This CDR3 is 15 amino acids long. Trimming left V 2 bases short and J 7 bases short, with 17 bases between. CDR1 is SEHNR and CDR2 is FQNEAQ in the germline V gene (reference sequence). CDR3 region: CASSLTGDIFRGYTF. The CDR3 DNA sequence: TGTGCCAGCAGCTTAACGGGTGACATCTTCCGTGGCTACACCTTC.